This T cell receptor (beta chain) appears in the sequencing data of a study of blood T cell repertoires in COVID-19. Produced via immunoSEQ multiplex PCR; TCRdb's table is partial and in-frame only. The sample yields roughly 230,000 clones, around 82% seen once. Between the trimmed V and J ends, which lost 4 bases and 3 bases, there was a span of 11 bases. The CDR3 totals 13 residues. Germline V lookup: CDR1 SGDLS, CDR2 YYNGEE. This clonotype was sampled from a man aged 45-60 years with active or convalescent COVID-19. The rearrangement uses TRBV9 and TRBJ2-7, with a weak D call TRBD2 (6 bases). The sequenced sample consisted of peripheral blood. CDR3 sequence: CASSRGDRYEQYF. The CDR3 nucleotides read TGTGCCAGCAGCCGCGGGGACCGCTACGAGCAGTACTTC.